This is a list of T cell receptor beta chains from one sample in a study of shared clonotypes between healthy human individuals. The repertoire was sequenced with immunoSEQ multiplex PCR; TCRdb's copy has only in-frame clones and lacks some. The sample gives under 1,100,000 clones, under 80% of which show up once; roughly 1.4% is in the top ten. Sequenced: memory CD4+ T cells sorted from blood. These receptors were collected from a man aged 18 to 35 in good health. CDR3s include the opening cysteine and the closing phenylalanine or tryptophan. A D gene is named only where the DNA matches it firmly. A row's size may be missing; if present it is once, few, many or a size class.

clone size: NA; D gene: NA; J gene: TRBJ1-2; V gene: TRBV10-3; CDR3 protein: CAIRGTANYGYTF; CDR3 DNA: TGTGCCATCAGGGGGACCGCTAACTATGGCTACACCTTC
clone size: NA; D gene: NA; J gene: TRBJ2-7; V gene: TRBV28; CDR3 protein: CASSFREQYF; CDR3 DNA: TGTGCCAGCAGTTTCCGCGAGCAGTACTTC
clone size: once; D gene: NA; J gene: TRBJ2-3; V gene: TRBV4-1; CDR3 protein: CASTYSKGPKDTQYF; CDR3 DNA: TGCGCCAGCACCTACTCGAAAGGCCCGAAGGATACGCAGTATTTT
clone size: NA; D gene: NA; J gene: TRBJ2-1; V gene: TRBV23-1; CDR3 protein: CASSQGVLREHNEQFF; CDR3 DNA: TGCGCCAGCAGTCAGGGCGTCCTAAGGGAACACAATGAGCAGTTCTTC
clone size: NA; D gene: NA; J gene: TRBJ2-6; V gene: TRBV7-2; CDR3 protein: CASSNRVSGANVLTF; CDR3 DNA: TGTGCCAGCAGCAACAGGGTCTCTGGGGCCAACGTCCTGACTTTC
clone size: NA; D gene: NA; J gene: TRBJ2-7; V gene: TRBV7-2; CDR3 protein: CASSSPSRSEQYF; CDR3 DNA: TGTGCCAGCAGTTCCCCATCGAGGAGCGAGCAGTACTTC
clone size: NA; D gene: NA; J gene: TRBJ1-5; V gene: TRBV7-9; CDR3 protein: CASSLDSNNQPQHF; CDR3 DNA: TGTGCCAGCAGCTTAGACAGTAACAATCAGCCCCAGCATTTT
clone size: NA; D gene: TRBD2; J gene: TRBJ2-7; V gene: TRBV5-1; CDR3 protein: CASSLGGLAGREQYF; CDR3 DNA: TGCGCCAGCAGCTTGGGGGGACTAGCTGGACGCGAGCAGTACTTC
clone size: NA; D gene: NA; J gene: TRBJ2-4; V gene: TRBV6-1; CDR3 protein: CASSGTYGVAKNIQYF; CDR3 DNA: TGTGCCAGCAGTGGGACCTATGGGGTAGCCAAAAACATTCAGTACTTC
clone size: NA; D gene: TRBD2; J gene: TRBJ2-7; V gene: TRBV5-1; CDR3 protein: CASSPRLAGGSYEQYF; CDR3 DNA: TGCGCCAGCAGCCCAAGACTAGCGGGGGGTTCCTACGAGCAGTACTTC
clone size: NA; D gene: TRBD2; J gene: TRBJ2-3; V gene: TRBV4-3; CDR3 protein: CASSQEPAGGPDTQYF; CDR3 DNA: TGCGCCAGCAGCCAAGAGCCAGCGGGAGGGCCAGATACGCAGTATTTT
clone size: NA; D gene: NA; J gene: TRBJ2-5; V gene: TRBV29-1; CDR3 protein: CSVVTGWETQYF; CDR3 DNA: TGCAGCGTCGTCACAGGGTGGGAGACCCAGTACTTC
clone size: once; D gene: NA; J gene: TRBJ1-2; V gene: TRBV27; CDR3 protein: CASSLRGGQGYTF; CDR3 DNA: TGTGCCAGCAGTTTAAGGGGGGGGCAGGGCTACACCTTC
clone size: NA; D gene: NA; J gene: TRBJ2-3; V gene: TRBV11-3; CDR3 protein: CASSLGGGTDTQYF; CDR3 DNA: TGTGCCAGCAGCTTAGGGGGGGGCACAGATACGCAGTATTTT
clone size: NA; D gene: TRBD1; J gene: TRBJ1-4; V gene: TRBV4-1; CDR3 protein: CASSLLLDRGPRDEKLFF; CDR3 DNA: TGCGCCAGCAGCTTACTTTTGGACAGGGGACCTCGGGATGAAAAACTGTTTTTT
clone size: NA; D gene: TRBD1; J gene: TRBJ1-1; V gene: TRBV28; CDR3 protein: CASTIGTGINTEAFF; CDR3 DNA: TGTGCCAGCACCATCGGGACAGGGATTAACACTGAAGCTTTCTTT